The clone carrying this T cell receptor beta chain was seen a few times. One junction end disagrees with the germline gene, perhaps due to a read error. No treatment of any kind had been given to any patient before thyroid surgery. TCRdb reprocessed the PCR reads via MiXCR. The sample shows 14,000 or so clones, 29% of them seen only once. This entry is derived from a study of metastatic and nonmetastatic thyroid tumors. CDR1 is MNHEY, CDR2 SVGEGT, per germline. The CDR3 has 18 amino acids. The origin of this receptor is a female donor with papillary thyroid cancer or a benign thyroid nodule (not recorded which). Some clones in this sample may be carry-over from other donors' samples. J is TRBJ1-5 and V is TRBV6-2 or TRBV6-3, with no clear D. The sequenced material came from blood. CDR3 protein: CARTSHGRWRGSNQPQHF. CDR3 sequence (DNA): TGTGCCAGAACCTCACATGGCCGGTGGCGCGGGAGCAATCAGCCACAGCATTTT.